The following is a T cell receptor (beta chain) sequence with its context. Germline V CDR1 and CDR2: DFQATT, SNEGSKA (reference sequence). The CDR3 spans 16 residues. This record belongs to a study of T cells expressing NK-cell markers. At the level of the study: The eight sequenced donors comprised seven who were HCMV-seropositive and one who was seronegative.

Generation of TCR beta cDNA was performed by 5'RACE template switching incorporating UMIs. TCRdb re-called the 5' RACE reads; one entry per CDR3 protein, DNA not given. This table lists more than 400,000 distinct CDR3 sequences. The chain employs TRBV20-1 and TRBJ2-1; TCRdb's assignment of TRBD2 cannot be checked, as there is no DNA. The material sequenced was blood T cells: a sorted CD56 or NKG2C T cell subset, CD4+ or CD8+ T cells, or bulk PBMC T cells (not recorded which). This clonotype was obtained from a woman between 18 and 70 years old in good health. CDR3 protein: CSARGNRLAAYNEQFF.